The following is a T cell receptor beta chain sequence with its context. The sample holds many counts of this clonotype. What antigen it recognizes has not been identified. No much larger clone exists at a distance of one base, and base qualities are not known. Reading from cysteine to phenylalanine, the CDR3 counts 17 amino acids. Only CDR3 DNA remains: 51 bases, in frame from the first base. V trim: 1 base; J trim: 5 bases; unmatched bases: 7. CDR1 KGHDR and CDR2 SFDVKD are derived from the germline V gene. This record comes from a study of identical twins (dated by TCRdb to the mid-2010s). For the study in its entirety: The study deep-sequenced TCR alpha and beta repertoires from monozygotic twins, unrelated adults of various ages and cord blood to test whether fetal clonotypes persist. Replicate twin experiments were performed at different times using different library preparation protocols to rule out contamination.

Findings and caveats that apply to the study as a whole: Recombination models systematically underestimated out-of-frame TCR alpha sharing in monozygotic twins but agreed with sharing between unrelated individuals. Zero-insertion analyses could be partly confounded by invariant T cells such as MAIT and iNKT, though diverse VJ usage argued against such confounding for most clonotypes. Compared with coincidental sharing between unrelated individuals, out-of-frame TCR alpha sequences shared between twins showed an excess of sequences with low generation probability. The excess sharing between twins in beta out-of-frame sequences was weaker because fewer shared sequences reduced the signal-to-noise ratio. Abundant cord blood beta clonotypes carried fewer insertions; young adult naive repertoires showed a weaker similar trend, while memory repertoires showed none. Because the same donors could not be followed over many years, the conclusions relied on cross-sectional statistical analysis.

Every donor was a healthy Caucasian. Three unrelated non-twin adults were additionally sequenced: a male aged 18 to 30, a male aged 50 to 59 and a female aged 50 to 59. Using Miltenyi CD45RO+ enrichment and human naive T-cell isolation kits, memory (CD45RO+) and naive T cells were isolated from PBMC. Receptor amplification or capture employed 5' RACE. This sample was sequenced with an Illumina HiSeq 2000. Template switching added a universal primer binding site, and the final cDNA carried a unique molecular identifier that allowed TCR cDNA molecules to be counted accurately. Specific primers in the conserved constant-segment region were used to synthesize first-strand cDNA for TCR alpha and beta chains. To control for contamination, every cDNA library was double barcoded, receiving both a SMART-Mk sample barcode and Illumina barcodes. Two successive PCR steps introduced TruSeq adapter sequences along with Illumina sample barcodes. The Illumina HiSeq platform was used with custom primers to sequence TCR alpha and beta cDNA libraries. The source study handled its data this way. MiGEC processed the raw reads to extract unique molecular identifiers, while MiXCR was used to determine the CDR3 positions. Recombination models were inferred per individual with the repgenHMM and IGoR tools using an EM algorithm. Shared clonotypes were analyzed with the tcR package in R, and sharing was normalized by the product of cloneset sizes. Out-of-frame nonproductive sequences were analyzed to study raw recombination free of thymic and clonal selection effects. Clones were called with MiXCR by TCRdb after fastp trimmed the public reads at Q25, and only in-frame beta chains were retained. Each entry merges the rows of one CDR3 protein and shows their most common DNA and genes. V and J calls and clone size were set by TCRdb, not the authors. This sample gives more than 650,000 distinct CDR3 sequences in total; around 5.7% of them show up just once. The top ten clonotypes cover around 1.9% of the sample.

This receptor was obtained from a man aged 18-30 years in good health. The specimen sequenced was naive T cells sorted from blood. The sample's cell subset or site, from its label and the paper: cells isolated with a human naive T-cell isolation kit. The rearrangement combines TRBV24-1 with TRBJ2-1, and TRBD2 aligns with 10 junction nucleotides. In nucleotide form, the sequence is TGTGCCACCAGTGATTTTGGGCGGACTAGCGGACACAATGAGCAGTTCTTC. Translated, this gives CATSDFGRTSGHNEQFF.